These 6 T cell receptor beta chains originate from one sample sequenced in a study of response to subunit inactivated influenza vaccine. TCRdb called the RT-PCR reads again in MiXCR, with one record for every CDR3 protein. The sample holds approximately 500,000 distinct CDR3 sequences; under 30% are singletons and the top ten take 2.8%. These sequences were also reported in another study, on T cells expressing NK-cell markers. As that study records: TCR beta cDNA was made by 5'RACE template switching with UMIs.

This sample comprised CD4+ T cells sorted from PBMCs, obtained 11 to 12 days after vaccination. The receptors derive from a man aged 45 to 65 who received an inactivated influenza vaccine.

The J gene is TRBJ2-3, the V gene TRBV5-1, with D possibly matching TRBD1 (7 bases). V was pared by 4 bases and J by 2 bases, with 14 bases between. CDR3 size: 15 residues. CDR1 and CDR2 (germline): SGHRS, YFSETQ. CDR3 amino acids: CASSGGRGDTDTQYF. The CDR3 DNA is TGCGCCAGCAGCGGGGGCAGGGGGGACACAGATACGCAGTATTTT.

With regard to this clonotype: The junction departs from germline at one end; a sequencing error may be responsible. The rearrangement joins TRBV20-1 to TRBJ2-1, with D uncertain. CDR3 size: 10 residues. Germline V gene lookup returns CDR1 DFQATT and CDR2 SNEGSKA (reference sequence). The CDR3 region is CSASGRALLF. CDR3 bases: TGCAGCGCCTCAGGACGGGCTCTGCTCTTC.

The V gene is TRBV20-1, the J gene TRBJ2-6; tentative D call: TRBD1 (6 bases). The ends were cut back, 5 bases at V and 2 bases at J, with 13 bases in the middle. From germline, CDR1 is DFQATT and CDR2 SNEGSKA (reference sequence). The CDR3 has 15 amino acids. CDR3 bases: TGCAGTGCTCAGAACGCAGGGGCTGGGGCCAACGTCCTGACTTTC. Translating gives CSAQNAGAGANVLTF.

This clonotype was detected only a few times. The rearrangement uses TRBV30 and TRBJ1-4; TRBD1 is a possible D gene (5 bases). Germline V gene data show CDR1 as GTSNPN and CDR2 as SVGIG (reference sequence). There are 13 residues in the CDR3. Trimming shortened V by 1 base and J by 8 bases, and 11 bases separated the two germline ends. For the CDR3, the DNA is TGTGCCTGGAGTGAGGGGATAGTAGAAAAACTGTTTTTT. Residues: CAWSEGIVEKLFF.

This clonotype has a handful of counts. The chain has TRBV7-2 and TRBJ2-3; D gene unclear. The CDR3 sequence is 13 residues long. Germline CDR1 SGHTA, CDR2 FQGNSA. Trimming left V 4 bases short and J 5 bases short, with 10 bases between. In nucleotides, the CDR3 is TGTGCCAGCAGCTCCCGGGTGAGAGATACGCAGTATTTT. Its protein is CASSSRVRDTQYF.

In its sample, this clonotype was seen many times. The chain couples TRBV12-3 or TRBV12-4 to TRBJ2-3, with 8 bases aligning to TRBD1. CDR3 size: 15 residues. The ends lost 5 bases at V and 2 bases at J; junction bases unmatched: 6. This CDR3 is CASSDYRGVTDTQYF. The CDR3 DNA sequence: TGTGCCAGCAGTGACTACAGGGGGGTCACAGATACGCAGTATTTT.